These 17 T cell receptor beta chains were all obtained from the same sample, sequenced in a study of radiotherapy plus CTLA-4 blockade in lung cancer. The table came from immunoSEQ multiplex PCR; TCRdb's copy has only in-frame clones and leaves some out. This sample has approximately 110,000 clones, with 81% found just once. Sample: peripheral blood, taken from a patient treated with radiotherapy plus ipilimumab. Receptors were obtained from a human donor with non-small cell lung cancer that progressed on radiotherapy plus ipilimumab. Some clones in this sample may be carry-over from other donors' samples.

The chain carries TRBV19 and TRBJ1-3; D gene uncertain. The V gene lost 5 bases and the J gene lost 3 bases, with 5 bases spanning the gap. Germline assignment: CDR1 LNHDA and CDR2 SQIVND (reference sequence). The CDR3 runs 12 residues. DNA for the CDR3: TGTGCCAGTAGTCCGGGTGGAAACACCATATATTTT. It yields the protein CASSPGGNTIYF.

A few counts support this clone. The V and J genes are TRBV15 and TRBJ2-5, with a possible D match to TRBD2 (6 bases). Trimming left V 1 base short and J 4 bases short, with 16 bases between. The length of the CDR3 is 16 residues. Germline-derived CDR1 and CDR2 are LNHNV and YYDKDF (reference sequence). This chain's CDR3 is CATSRAPRGLAETQYF. In nucleotides, the CDR3 is TGTGCCACCAGCAGAGCCCCGCGGGGTCTCGCAGAGACCCAGTACTTC.

The V call is TRBV5-6, the J call TRBJ2-5; no definite D call. CDR1 is SGHDT and CDR2 is YYEEEE in the germline V gene. The CDR3 sequence is 12 residues long. V gave up 4 bases and J gave up 4 bases, with 8 bases separating them. The CDR3, as DNA: TGTGCCAGCAGCCCCAGTGGAGAGACCCAGTACTTC. This gives the protein CASSPSGETQYF.

The rearrangement uses TRBV5-1 and TRBJ2-6, with D uncertain. CDR3 length: 16 residues. CDR1 is SGHRS, CDR2 YFSETQ, per germline. The V end lost 4 bases, the J end lost 0 bases, and 11 bases lay between the germline ends. The CDR3 DNA is TGCGCCAGCAGCACCTACTACTACTCTGGGGCCAACGTCCTGACTTTC. Its translation is CASSTYYYSGANVLTF.

This sequence joins TRBV10-3 and TRBJ1-2, with D possibly matching TRBD1 (6 bases). Trimming stripped 2 bases from V and 1 base from J, with 8 bases between. Germline V gene lookup returns CDR1 ENHRY and CDR2 SYGVKD. The CDR3 has 14 residues. CDR3 sequence: CAISEGQLNYGYTF. In nucleotides, the CDR3 is TGTGCCATCAGTGAGGGACAGCTTAACTATGGCTACACCTTC.

V and J are TRBV7-8 and TRBJ1-4; D is unclear. The germline V gene encodes CDR1 SGHVS and CDR2 FQNEAQ. The CDR3 is made up of 15 amino acids. The V and J ends lost 2 bases and 5 bases respectively, with 12 bases between them. The CDR3 DNA follows: TGTGCCAGCAGCTTATTCCGGCGAAGCAATGAAAAACTGTTTTTT. Its protein product is CASSLFRRSNEKLFF.

The chain combines TRBV19 with TRBJ2-2; the D gene is possibly TRBD1 (5 bases). This CDR3 contains 14 residues. Between the trimmed V and J ends, which lost 3 bases and 2 bases, there was a span of 7 bases. In germline, CDR1 is LNHDA, CDR2 SQIVND (reference sequence). CDR3 sequence (DNA): TGTGCCAGTAGTATCGACAGTAACACCGGGGAGCTGTTTTTT. Residues: CASSIDSNTGELFF.

A remark on this clone: At one of its ends the junction is not consistent with the germline gene, which may arise from a read error. This rearrangement joins TRBV29-1 to TRBJ1-2, with 7 bases matching TRBD1. The germline CDR1 and CDR2 sequences are SQVTM and ANQGSEA. This CDR3 is 12 amino acids long. The DNA of the CDR3 is TGCAGCGTTGAAGGACAGGGACTCTTCCCATCCTTC. Its translation is CSVEGQGLFPSF.

The V and J genes are TRBV18 and TRBJ2-2; D unclear. Germline loops: CDR1 KGHSH, CDR2 LQKENI. The CDR3 consists of 16 residues. Trimming removed 2 bases from V and 1 base from J, with 11 bases in between. This chain's CDR3 is CASSPYNSKNTGELFF. The CDR3 DNA follows: TGTGCCAGCTCACCATACAACTCAAAGAACACCGGGGAGCTGTTTTTT.

The chain carries TRBV10-3 and TRBJ1-3; tentatively, D is TRBD1 (5 bases). The germline CDR1 and CDR2 sequences are ENHRY and SYGVKD. This CDR3 spans 13 amino acids. Trimming left V 6 bases short and J 3 bases short, with 9 bases between. CDR3 amino acids: CAISQTDGNTIYF. Here the CDR3 DNA reads TGTGCCATCAGCCAGACAGATGGAAACACCATATATTTT.

J is TRBJ2-3 and V is TRBV28; D possibly matches TRBD1 or TRBD2 (7 bases each). The CDR3 sequence is 17 residues long. Germline-derived CDR1 and CDR2 are MDHEN and SYDVKM. V was clipped by 6 bases and J by 5 bases, with 24 bases between them. The CDR3 reads CASSHMRRGRGGDTQYF. The CDR3 coding sequence is TGTGCCAGCAGCCACATGCGGAGGGGCAGGGGGGGAGATACGCAGTATTTT. Combining the CDR3 with reference TRBV28 and TRBJ2-3 gives the whole variable domain DVKVTQSSRYLVKRTGEKVFLECVQDMDHENMFWYRQDPGLGLRLIYFSYDVKMKEKGDIPEGYSVSREKKERFSLILESASTNQTSMYLCASSHMRRGRGGDTQYFGPGTRLTVL.

This CDR3 reads CSVAQGRNQPQHF. Here the CDR3 DNA reads TGCAGCGTCGCTCAGGGTCGCAATCAGCCCCAGCATTTT. The rearrangement uses TRBV29-1 and TRBJ1-5, with D perhaps TRBD1 (5 bases). The CDR3 is 13 amino acids. The V end lost 6 bases, the J end lost 2 bases, and 11 bases lay between the germline ends. Germline CDR1 reads SQVTM; CDR2 reads ANQGSEA.

The chain links TRBV6-6 to TRBJ1-5; unclear D gene. CDR3 length equals 11 residues. Trimming removed 11 bases at V and 2 bases at J, with 7 bases between. Germline CDR1 reads MNHNY; CDR2 reads SVGAGI (reference sequence). CDR3 DNA sequence: TGTGCCGCCGCGGGCAATCAGCCCCAGCATTTT. Its protein is CAAAGNQPQHF.

The chain has TRBV5-4 and TRBJ1-6; D possibly corresponds to TRBD1 (5 bases). Germline V lookup: CDR1 SGHNT, CDR2 YYREEE (reference sequence). V was trimmed by 4 bases and J by 8 bases, leaving 19 bases between them. This CDR3 contains 16 residues. CDR3 sequence reads: CASSVDSSPSDSPLHF. In DNA form, the CDR3 reads TGTGCCAGCAGCGTAGACAGTTCTCCTTCTGATTCACCCCTCCACTTT.

The chain is built from TRBV28 and TRBJ2-7; 12 bases map to TRBD1. The V gene's germline CDR1 is MDHEN and CDR2 SYDVKM. V was pared by 8 bases and J by 6 bases, with 14 bases of the junction left unmatched. The CDR3 runs to 16 residues. CDR3 bases: TGTGCCAGCTCAACGCCCGGGACAGGGGGCGCCGGCGAGCAGTACTTC. Residues: CASSTPGTGGAGEQYF. The variable domain in full, with the rest retrieved from reference TRBV28 and TRBJ2-7, is DVKVTQSSRYLVKRTGEKVFLECVQDMDHENMFWYRQDPGLGLRLIYFSYDVKMKEKGDIPEGYSVSREKKERFSLILESASTNQTSMYLCASSTPGTGGAGEQYFGPGTRLTVT.

This sequence joins TRBV5-1 and TRBJ1-4; D is undetermined. The germline CDR1 and CDR2 sequences are SGHRS and YFSETQ. V shed 3 bases and J shed 4 bases, with 13 bases lying between them. The CDR3 consists of 15 residues. The CDR3 DNA reads TGCGCCAGCAGCTCGCCCGGGAACCTTAATGAAAAACTGTTTTTT. Translating it yields CASSSPGNLNEKLFF.

V gene TRBV20-1 combines with J gene TRBJ1-2; D is undetermined. CDR3 length equals 11 residues. Trimming removed 5 bases at V and 2 bases at J, with 6 bases between. Germline CDR1 and CDR2: DFQATT and SNEGSKA (reference sequence). The chain's CDR3 is CSAGMNYGYTF. The CDR3 DNA reads as TGCAGTGCTGGAATGAACTATGGCTACACCTTC.